This record covers a single TCR beta chain. Trimming at V came to 2 bases and at J to 8 bases, leaving 9 bases not matched to a gene. This CDR3 region has 14 residues. The germline CDR1 and CDR2 sequences are SGHRS and YFSETQ. The PCR made use of 60 Vbeta and 13 Jbeta primers. TCRdb's table, derived via immunoSEQ multiplex PCR, lists solely in-frame clones and lacks some. The profile covers 150,000 to 200,000 clones, with approximately 85% appearing a single time and 9.3% taken by the ten largest. This specimen belongs to a study of cytomegalovirus exposure and HLA in healthy donors. The V call is TRBV5-1, the J call TRBJ1-2, with 7 bases identical to TRBD1. This TCR was recovered from a man between 18 and 29 years old in good health and CMV-seropositive. Sample: PBMCs. In nucleotides, the CDR3 is TGCGCCAGCAGCTTAACTGGGCAGGGGGAAGGCTACACCTTC. Its protein is CASSLTGQGEGYTF.